The 3 T cell receptor beta chains presented below share a single source sample, sequenced in a study of T cell responses to AZD1222 COVID-19 vaccine (dated by TCRdb to about 2021). Library preparation used the immunoSEQ multiplex PCR assay. The clones in this table, taken by TCRdb from immuneACCESS, are in-frame only. Not every clone is retained; where verified, under half of the shortfall comes from an unresolved V gene, and the cause of the rest is unknown. This sample comprises about 140,000 clones, around 90% of them detected only once. 5.5% to 6.5% of the sample is in the top ten clones. In light of the paper, this sample's time point label describes: baseline before first vaccination. Specimen: peripheral blood, collected on day 0 of AZD1222 vaccination. Receptors were obtained from an adult in good health.

The J gene is TRBJ1-6, the V gene TRBV7-2; maybe TRBD1 (5 bases). The V gene's germline CDR1 is SGHTA and CDR2 FQGNSA. V lost 2 bases and J lost 14, with 7 bases in between. CDR3 length equals 11 residues. The CDR3 DNA reads TGTGCCAGCAGCTTATACAGGACCCTCCACTTT. Residues: CASSLYRTLHF.

The chain joins TRBV5-1 to TRBJ2-7; D possibly matches TRBD1 or TRBD2 (6 bases each). This CDR3 comprises 12 residues. Trimming removed 5 bases at V and 7 bases at J, with 13 bases between. Germline loops: CDR1 SGHRS, CDR2 YFSETQ. CDR3 nucleotide sequence: TGCGCCAGCAGACGCTTAGGGGGGGAGCAGTACTTC. Amino acids: CASRRLGGEQYF.

The J gene is TRBJ1-1, the V gene TRBV29-1, with 9 bases matching TRBD1. V dropped 7 bases and J dropped 10; count of bases not matched to a gene: 7. Germline CDR1 SQVTM, CDR2 ANQGSEA. This CDR3 has 11 residues. The CDR3 sequence: CSAQDRGAAFF. The CDR3 coding sequence is TGCAGCGCCCAGGACAGGGGCGCAGCTTTCTTT. Drawing the rest from reference TRBV29-1 and TRBJ1-1, the complete variable domain is SAVISQKPSRDICQRGTSLTIQCQVDSQVTMMFWYRQQPGQSLTLIATANQGSEATYESGFVIDKFPISRPNLTFSTLTVSNMSPEDSSIYLCSAQDRGAAFFGQGTRLTVV.